Presented here are 30 T cell receptor beta chains from one specimen sequenced in a study of tissue T cells after allogeneic stem cell transplantation. Noted time point: mouse harvest day 7 after allogeneic transplant. Tail vein injection delivered 10^7 T-cell-depleted bone marrow cells and 10^6 splenic CD5+ T cells. Assay: immunoSEQ multiplex PCR; the TCRdb copy retains only in-frame clones and omits some. The repertoire consists of around 6,300 clones, with around 40% occurring once and the leading ten covering approximately 2%. Sequencing used skin. The source of these receptors is a female BALB/c mouse given C57BL/6 T cells with graft-versus-host disease after an allogeneic hematopoietic cell transplant.

On this clone: The gene names given are mouse names. Partial CDR3 DNA: TGTGCCAGCAGTCTGCAGAATTCTGGAAATACGCTCTAT. It is translated as CASSLQNSGNTLY. The full CDR3 sequence reads CASSLQNSGNTLYF. The chain has TRBV26 and TRBJ1-3; D call uncertain. The read is 1 residue too short to cover the CDR3 end, so that end is filled in from the germline J gene. V gave up 2 bases and J gave up 0 bases, with 5 bases separating them. Germline lookup yields CDR1 KGHPV and CDR2 FQNQEV (reference sequence). This CDR3 contains 14 residues.

Of note for this clone: The gene names given are mouse names. The missing CDR3 end, 1 residue past where the read stops, is filled in from the germline J gene. The chain has TRBV26 and TRBJ2-7, with D possibly being TRBD1 (5 bases). The V gene's germline CDR1 is KGHPV and CDR2 FQNQEV (reference sequence). The CDR3 spans 12 residues. The germline V and J ends were trimmed by 3 bases and 5 bases, with 8 bases remaining between them. Here the CDR3 reads CASSLIGDEQYF. The DNA read from the CDR3 is TGTGCCAGCAGTCTAATAGGGGATGAACAGTAC.

About this clone: Any gene name here is a mouse gene name. The read terminates 1 residue ahead of where the CDR3 ends, so the germline J gene completes it. The V gene is TRBV26, the J gene TRBJ2-3; 8 bases fit TRBD1. This CDR3 is 14 amino acids long. Germline V gene data show CDR1 as KGHPV and CDR2 as FQNQEV (reference sequence). Trimming removed 6 bases from V and 0 bases from J; junction bases left unmatched: 2. The DNA read from the CDR3 is TGTGCCAGCAGGGACAGGGCTAGTGCAGAAACGCTGTAT. It specifies CASRDRASAETLY. The full CDR3 protein reads CASRDRASAETLYF.

In the case of this clone: Genes here carry mouse names. The DNA ends 1 residue before the CDR3 does, and the rest of the CDR3 is filled in from the germline J gene. Different DNA sequences within this sample yield the same CDR3. The V gene is TRBV26, the J gene TRBJ1-1; 7 bases fit TRBD1. V shed 6 bases, J shed 3 bases, and the junction held 4 bases outside the gene matches. CDR3 length: 13 amino acids. CDR1 is KGHPV and CDR2 is FQNQEV in the germline V gene (reference sequence). CDR3: CASSPGQHTEVFF. The covered CDR3 bases are TGTGCCAGCAGCCCGGGACAGCACACAGAAGTCTTC.

This clone has just a few counts. The gene symbols are mouse symbols. The missing CDR3 end, 1 residue past where the read stops, is filled in from the germline J gene. The rearrangement links TRBV23 to TRBJ1-2. Germline loops: CDR1 KGHTA, CDR2 FQNQQP. The CDR3 loop spans 13 amino acids. The CDR3 DNA, read in part, is TGCTCCAGCAGTCAATCGGGGAACTCCGACTACACC. This sequence encodes CSSSQSGNSDYT. The whole CDR3 protein is CSSSQSGNSDYTF.

About this clone: The gene symbols are mouse symbols. From the germline J gene comes the end of the CDR3, since the read stops 1 residue before it. The V and J genes are TRBV26 and TRBJ2-5, with 7 bases aligning to TRBD1. V lost 4 bases to trimming and J lost 0 bases; unmatched junction nucleotides: 4. The CDR3 totals 15 residues. The germline V gene encodes CDR1 KGHPV and CDR2 FQNQEV (reference sequence). CDR3 sequence reads: CASSPGTVNQDTQYF. The sequenced CDR3 bases are TGTGCCAGCAGTCCCGGGACAGTTAACCAAGACACCCAGTAC. Variable domain in full (rest from reference TRBV26 and TRBJ2-5): NSKVIQTPRYLVKGQGQKAKMRCIPEKGHPVVFWYQQNKNNEFKFLINFQNQEVLQQIDMTEKRFSAECPSNSPCSLEIQSSEAGDSALYLCASSPGTVNQDTQYFGPGTRLLVL.

On this clone: Gene and germline names: mouse. The CDR3 end lies 1 residue beyond the end of the read and is filled in from the germline J gene. The chain carries TRBV13-2 and TRBJ1-1; maybe TRBD1 (5 bases). Germline-derived CDR1 and CDR2 are NNHNN and SYGAGS (reference sequence). V was cut by 6 bases and J by 3 bases, with 15 bases left in between. The CDR3 spans 14 residues. The covered CDR3 bases are TGTGCCAGCGTCGTCAGGGTGGAGGACACAGAAGTCTTC. Translated: CASVVRVEDTEVF. From start to end, the CDR3 is CASVVRVEDTEVFF.

With respect to this clone: The gene names given are mouse names. The read ends 1 residue early relative to the CDR3; the germline J gene fills the gap. The chain recombines TRBV23 with TRBJ2-3; the table's D call of TRBD2 was not tested on the DNA. This CDR3 has 14 residues. Germline CDR1 is KGHTA and CDR2 is FQNQQP. The CDR3 here is CSSSQSPGGETLYF. The sequenced part of the CDR3 DNA is TGCTCCAGCAGTCAATCGCCGGGGGGGGAAACGCTGTAT.

Remarks on this clone: These gene names are mouse names. The CDR3 goes on 1 residue after the read ends, and that part is filled in from the germline J gene. The chain couples TRBV17 to TRBJ2-5; a possible D gene is TRBD1 (5 bases). The germline V gene encodes CDR1 MNHDT and CDR2 YYDKIL. Trimming stripped 4 bases from V and 5 bases from J, with 13 bases between. CDR3 size: 14 residues. This chain's CDR3 is CASSTRQGGDTQYF. The DNA read from the CDR3 is TGTGCTAGCAGTACGAGGCAGGGAGGAGACACCCAGTAC.

This clone has just a few counts. Here the gene names and germline are mouse. Coverage ceases 1 residue before the CDR3 finishes, and the germline J gene fills in the end. The chain recombines TRBV1 with TRBJ2-7; unclear D gene. V was clipped by 1 base and J by 4 bases, with 5 bases between them. Per germline, CDR1 NSQYPW and CDR2 LRSPGD (reference sequence). The CDR3 extends over 12 amino acids. The CDR3 reads CTCSAVQYEQYF. CDR3 DNA, as far as it was read: TGCACCTGCAGTGCAGTACAGTATGAACAGTAC.

For this clone: Gene names are the mouse ones. The CDR3 extends 1 residue past the end of the read, so its final part is completed from the germline J gene. The genes are TRBV13-2 and TRBJ1-1; D gene ambiguous. The germline V and J ends were trimmed by 3 bases and 4 bases, with 7 bases remaining between them. The CDR3 covers 12 residues. Germline CDR1 reads NNHNN; CDR2 reads SYGAGS (reference sequence). The CDR3 protein is CASGGSRTEVFF. The CDR3 DNA, read in part, is TGTGCCAGCGGTGGGAGCCGCACAGAAGTCTTC.

In its sample, this clone was seen a few times. The genes and germline here are from mouse. The read gets to within 1 residue of the CDR3 end, and the germline J gene fills in the rest. The J gene is TRBJ1-1, the V gene TRBV13-3; TRBD1 agrees at 7 bases. Trimming took 5 bases from V and 3 from J; bases not matched to a gene: 4. This CDR3 has 13 residues. CDR1 is NNHDY, CDR2 SYVADS, per germline. The sequenced part of the CDR3 DNA is TGTGCCAGCAGCCCCGACAGGGACACAGAAGTCTTC. It yields the protein CASSPDRDTEVF. The full CDR3 reads CASSPDRDTEVFF.

Within the sample, this clone is medium-sized. Any gene name here is a mouse gene name. Read sequence stops 1 residue before the CDR3 end, and the germline J gene provides the missing end. V is TRBV14 and J is TRBJ2-2, with 7 bases lining up with TRBD1. Germline CDR1 reads SGHDT; CDR2 reads FRDEAV. The CDR3 is made up of 14 amino acids. V trimming: 2 bases; J trimming: 4 bases; junction bases outside the gene matches: 2. CDR3 DNA (partial): TGTGCCAGCAGTTTACCAGGGGGCACCGGGCAGCTCTAC. Translating it yields CASSLPGGTGQLY. In full, the CDR3 reads CASSLPGGTGQLYF.

A remark on this clone: Mouse gene names apply. The sequence runs out 1 residue before the end of the CDR3; the remainder is reconstructed from the germline J gene. V and J are TRBV26 and TRBJ2-1, with 11 bases matching TRBD2. Trimming at V came to 4 bases and at J to 5 bases, leaving 4 bases not matched to a gene. Per the germline V gene, CDR1 is KGHPV and CDR2 is FQNQEV (reference sequence). CDR3 size: 15 residues. The sequenced CDR3 bases are TGTGCCAGCAGTCCGCCGGGACTGGGGGATGCTGAGCAGTTC. Protein sequence: CASSPPGLGDAEQF. The whole CDR3 region reads CASSPPGLGDAEQFF.

A note on this clone: Any gene name here is a mouse gene name. The sequenced fragment ends 1 residue before the CDR3 boundary, so the rest is inferred from the germline J gene. The chain carries TRBV14 and TRBJ1-2; TRBD1 is a possible D gene (5 bases). Germline CDR1 is SGHDT and CDR2 is FRDEAV. This CDR3 is 14 amino acids long. V was cut by 0 bases and J by 4 bases, with 10 bases left in between. Here the CDR3 reads CASSFSGRASDYTF. The DNA read from the CDR3 is TGTGCCAGCAGTTTCTCCGGCAGGGCCTCCGACTACACC.

On this clone itself: The germline and genes are mouse ones. The read finishes 1 residue shy of the CDR3 end, and the germline J gene is used to complete it. The same CDR3 is also encoded by other DNA sequences in this sample. This chain uses TRBV26 with TRBJ1-1; D remains ambiguous. V was pared by 2 bases and J by 1 base, with 5 bases between. This CDR3 comprises 13 residues. Germline assignment: CDR1 KGHPV and CDR2 FQNQEV (reference sequence). This CDR3 is CASSLSGNTEVFF. The sequenced CDR3 bases are TGTGCCAGCAGTCTGAGCGGAAACACAGAAGTCTTC.

This clone was observed a handful of times. The germline and genes are mouse ones. Coverage ceases 1 residue before the CDR3 finishes, and the germline J gene fills in the end. V gene TRBV31 combines with J gene TRBJ2-4; the match to TRBD1 covers 9 bases. This CDR3 has 14 amino acids. Germline V lookup: CDR1 GKSSPN, CDR2 SITVG. Trimming took 0 bases from V and 5 from J; bases not matched to a gene: 3. The CDR3: CAWSLRDRANTLYF. The CDR3 bases that were read are TGTGCCTGGAGTCTCCGGGACAGGGCAAACACCTTGTAC.

This clone has just a few counts. Gene names and germline match the mouse. The read halts 1 residue ahead of the CDR3 end, with the missing end drawn from the germline J gene. The genes are TRBV23 and TRBJ1-2; the D call in the table, TRBD1, was not verified against the DNA. This CDR3 is built from 15 residues. The V gene's germline CDR1 is KGHTA and CDR2 FQNQQP. The CDR3 DNA, read in part, is TGCTCCAGCAGTCACCCGGGACAGGGGAACTCCGACTACACC. Amino acid sequence: CSSSHPGQGNSDYT. The complete CDR3 reads CSSSHPGQGNSDYTF.

On this clone itself: Any gene name here is a mouse gene name. The read halts 1 residue ahead of the CDR3 end, with the missing end drawn from the germline J gene. The chain combines TRBV16 with TRBJ2-1; D ambiguous. The CDR3 has 13 residues. V lost 1 base and J 7 bases, leaving 8 bases between the germline ends. Germline V lookup: CDR1 SGHSA, CDR2 FRNQAP. CDR3 DNA (partial): TGTGCAAGCAGCTTAGTTGTAGAGGCTGAGCAGTTC. This gives the protein CASSLVVEAEQF. The full-length CDR3 reads as CASSLVVEAEQFF.

This clone has just a few counts. Here the gene names and germline are mouse. The missing CDR3 end, 1 residue past where the read stops, is filled in from the germline J gene. The rearrangement links TRBV16 to TRBJ2-5, with D unresolved. The V gene's germline CDR1 is SGHSA and CDR2 FRNQAP. V lost 3 bases and J lost 6, with 7 bases in between. The CDR3 loop spans 12 amino acids. The sequenced part of the CDR3 DNA is TGTGCAAGCAGCTTGAGGGATGACACCCAGTAC. Residues: CASSLRDDTQY. The entire CDR3 reads CASSLRDDTQYF.

Concerning this clone itself: Mouse gene names and germline throughout. The read halts 1 residue ahead of the CDR3 end, with the missing end drawn from the germline J gene. The chain is built from TRBV2 and TRBJ2-3; 8 bases agree with TRBD2. CDR3 length: 15 amino acids. Germline loops: CDR1 LGHNA, CDR2 YSYQKL. J was trimmed by 4 bases and V by 0 bases; bases with no gene match: 3. This CDR3 is CASSQDWGVTETLYF. Incomplete CDR3 DNA: TGTGCCAGCAGCCAAGACTGGGGGGTCACAGAAACGCTGTAT.

With respect to this clone: Gene names and germline match the mouse. The observed sequence ends 1 residue before the CDR3 terminus, with the missing tail filled in from the germline J gene. This same CDR3 is encoded by further DNA sequences in the sample. The chain has TRBV26 and TRBJ2-7; 9 bases are shared with TRBD1. The CDR3 length is 13 residues. V trimming: 4 bases; J trimming: 4 bases; junction bases outside the gene matches: 2. CDR1 KGHPV and CDR2 FQNQEV come from the germline V gene (reference sequence). The sequenced part of the CDR3 DNA is TGTGCCAGCAGTCCGGGACAGGGATATGAACAGTAC. This codes for CASSPGQGYEQY. The entire CDR3 reads CASSPGQGYEQYF.

In regard to this clone: Germline and genes: mouse. CDR3 DNA (partial): TGTGCCAGCAGCCAGGGACAGGGGGCGGCTGAGCAGTTC. Translated: CASSQGQGAAEQF. The whole CDR3 protein reads CASSQGQGAAEQFF. The chain links TRBV2 to TRBJ2-1; 12 bases align to TRBD1. Read data end 1 residue before the CDR3 end; the end is taken from the germline J gene. This CDR3 spans 14 amino acids. With V trimmed by 3 bases and J by 7 bases, 1 base remained unmatched. Germline V CDR1 and CDR2: LGHNA, YSYQKL.

In this sample, this clone turned up a few times. Gene names and germline refer to mouse. The CDR3 reads CTCSAERGSGAETLYF. The CDR3 DNA, read in part, is TGCACCTGCAGTGCAGAAAGGGGGAGCGGTGCAGAAACGCTGTAT. The V call is TRBV1, the J call TRBJ2-3; D may be TRBD1 (6 bases). The read comes to an end 1 residue before the CDR3 does, leaving the germline J gene to fill in the end. Germline V gene sequence: CDR1 NSQYPW, CDR2 LRSPGD (reference sequence). The CDR3 is 16 amino acids. V dropped 0 bases and J dropped 1 base, with 11 bases sitting between them.

With regard to this clone: Germline and genes: mouse. The read ends 1 residue before the CDR3 terminus; that terminus is restored from the germline J gene. This chain links TRBV24 with TRBJ1-4; 10 bases align to TRBD1. V gave up 4 bases and J gave up 6 bases; unmatched junction bases: 5. The CDR3 length is 15 residues. The germline CDR1 and CDR2 sequences are KGHTA and FRNEEI. CDR3 region: CASSPRDRGHERLFF. The covered CDR3 bases are TGTGCCAGCAGTCCCCGGGACAGGGGTCACGAAAGATTATTT.

In the case of this clone: Mouse names are used for the genes. The CDR3 end is not reached by the read, which stops 1 residue before it; the germline J gene fills it in. This chain joins TRBV3 and TRBJ2-2; D is uncertain. The CDR3 contains 14 residues. Germline V gene sequence: CDR1 SNHLY, CDR2 FYNGKV (reference sequence). Trimming removed 3 bases from V and 0 bases from J, with 5 bases in between. The sequenced part of the CDR3 DNA is TGTGCCAGCAGCTTGGCGACAAACACCGGGCAGCTCTAC. Its translation is CASSLATNTGQLY. The full CDR3 reads CASSLATNTGQLYF.

In the case of this clone: Mouse gene names and germline throughout. With the read ending 1 residue before the CDR3 end, the germline J gene is used to fill in that end. The chain is built from TRBV26 and TRBJ2-1; TRBD2 is a possible D gene (6 bases). CDR1 is KGHPV, CDR2 FQNQEV, per germline (reference sequence). Trimming left V 3 bases short and J 2 bases short, with 11 bases between. The CDR3 extends over 15 amino acids. The sequenced part of the CDR3 DNA is TGTGCCAGCAGTCTCGGGGCTGGGGACTATGCTGAGCAGTTC. Its protein is CASSLGAGDYAEQF. The whole CDR3 reads CASSLGAGDYAEQFF.

In regard to this clone: Gene names refer to mouse genes. Sequencing ends 1 residue short of the CDR3 end; the germline J gene provides the rest. The same CDR3 arises from other DNA sequences in this sample as well. The J gene is TRBJ2-3, the V gene TRBV26, with a weak D call TRBD2 (7 bases). This CDR3 spans 16 amino acids. Germline CDR1 and CDR2: KGHPV and FQNQEV (reference sequence). V was clipped by 1 base and J by 0 bases, with 11 bases between them. The CDR3 reads CASSLLGGPSAETLYF. CDR3 bases read: TGTGCCAGCAGTCTGTTGGGGGGCCCTAGTGCAGAAACGCTGTAT.

A note on this clone: Genes here carry mouse names. CDR3 DNA (partial): TGTGCCAGCTCTCCCCGGGACTGGGGGGCTGAGCAGTTC. It specifies CASSPRDWGAEQF. In full, the CDR3 reads CASSPRDWGAEQFF. This chain connects TRBV12-1 to TRBJ2-1; 11 bases fit TRBD2. The CDR3 end is not reached by the read, which stops 1 residue before it; the germline J gene fills it in. This CDR3 has 14 amino acids. V dropped 2 bases and J dropped 7; count of bases not matched to a gene: 3. Germline CDR1 and CDR2: SGHSN and HYEKVE.

As to this clone: Each gene name is a mouse one. The CDR3 end lies 1 residue beyond the end of the read and is filled in from the germline J gene. The V gene is TRBV26, the J gene TRBJ2-7; TRBD1 aligns across 9 bases. The CDR3 loop spans 14 amino acids. V was pared by 6 bases and J by 7 bases, with 10 bases of the junction left unmatched. The germline gives CDR1 KGHPV, CDR2 FQNQEV (reference sequence). Here the CDR3 reads CASSPRDRAGEQYF. The DNA read from the CDR3 is TGTGCCAGCAGCCCCCGGGACAGGGCTGGAGAACAGTAC.